The rows below give T cell receptor beta chains drawn from one sample of a study of T cells in narcolepsy. Sequencing was performed with immunoSEQ multiplex PCR; in TCRdb, only in-frame clones are kept and a portion is missing. The data show roughly 23,000 clones, 75% to 85% seen once. The sample taken for sequencing was memory (CD45RA-) CD4+ T cells from blood. These receptor sequences come from a human donor in good health. Both conserved end residues are part of each CDR3. The D gene is left open where the match is weak. The listing skips clone size in some rows; elsewhere it reads once, few, many or a size class.

D gene	clone size	V gene	J gene	CDR3 DNA	CDR3 protein
-	-	TRBV7-9	TRBJ1-4	TGTGCCAGCAGCCGTGACATAACTGCAACTAATGAAAAACTGTTTTTT	CASSRDITATNEKLFF
TRBD1	once	TRBV14	TRBJ1-1	TGTGCCAGCAGCGATCTTCCCAGGGGGCGGAGGACTGAAGCTTTCTTT	CASSDLPRGRRTEAFF
-	few	TRBV6-1	TRBJ1-6	TGTGCCAGCAGTGGGGCCTCCTATAATTCACCCCTCCACTTT	CASSGASYNSPLHF
-	-	TRBV6-5	TRBJ1-2	TGTGCCAGCAGACCCTCGGGGGGGGTCGGCTACACCTTC	CASRPSGGVGYTF
-	-	TRBV11-2	TRBJ1-2	TGTGCCAGCAGCTTATCGGCGGGGAACTATGGCTACACCTTC	CASSLSAGNYGYTF
-	-	TRBV19	TRBJ1-3	TGTGCCAGTAGTATAGATCGTAACTCTGGAAACACCATATATTTT	CASSIDRNSGNTIYF
-	-	TRBV9	TRBJ1-2	TGTGCCAGCAGCGTAGGCGCAGGGTCTGGGAACTATGGCTACACCTTC	CASSVGAGSGNYGYTF
TRBD2	-	TRBV15	TRBJ2-1	TGTGCCACCAGCAGCTACAGCGGGGGGAACAATGAGCAGTTCTTC	CATSSYSGGNNEQFF
-	-	TRBV6-1	TRBJ1-2	TGTGCCAGCAGTGAAGACCGAAGTACTGGCTACACCTTC	CASSEDRSTGYTF
-	-	TRBV9	TRBJ1-4	TGTGCCAGCAGCAAGACCGGGACACTAAATGAAAAACTGTTTTTT	CASSKTGTLNEKLFF
-	-	TRBV6-1	TRBJ1-1	TGTGCCAGCAGAAAGAGGAACACTGAAGCTTTCTTT	CASRKRNTEAFF
TRBD2	-	TRBV5-4	TRBJ2-5	TGTGCCAGCAGCTTGCCAACTAGCGGGGTCGGAGAGACCCAGTACTTC	CASSLPTSGVGETQYF
TRBD1	-	TRBV19	TRBJ2-2	TGTGCCAGTAGTATCCACAAGGGGGCCACCGGGGAGCTGTTTTTT	CASSIHKGATGELFF
-	-	TRBV10-1	TRBJ2-1	TGCGCCAGCAGTGATGGGGGTAATGAGCAGTTCTTC	CASSDGGNEQFF
-	-	TRBV19	TRBJ1-2	TGTGCCAGTAGTATGGATCAGAGGGGGGGCTATGGCTACACCTTC	CASSMDQRGGYGYTF
-	-	TRBV15	TRBJ1-6	TGTGCCACCAGCAGAGAAGGGGGTAGCTCCTATAATTCACCCCTCCACTTT	CATSREGGSSYNSPLHF
-	-	TRBV5-6	TRBJ1-2	TGTGCCAGCAGTCCTCGCACAGACGGACGGTATGGCTACACCTTC	CASSPRTDGRYGYTF
TRBD1	-	TRBV2	TRBJ2-3	TGTGCCAGCGGCGCCGGGACAGGTCAGGCAGATACGCAGTATTTT	CASGAGTGQADTQYF
-	once	TRBV6-5	TRBJ2-1	TGTGCCAGCAGTTACTTGGGCCCTCGGGACAATGAGCAGTTCTTC	CASSYLGPRDNEQFF
-	-	TRBV28	TRBJ2-2	TGTGCCAGCAGTTCCTCGGACGGGAACACCGGGGAGCTGTTTTTT	CASSSSDGNTGELFF
-	-	TRBV11-3	TRBJ2-3	TGTGCCAGCAGCTTTAGGGCAGATACGCAGTATTTT	CASSFRADTQYF
-	-	TRBV19	TRBJ1-1	TGTGCCAGTCGTTTTGACAGGTTGAACACTGAAGCTTTCTTT	CASRFDRLNTEAFF
-	medium-sized	TRBV5-6	TRBJ2-3	TGTGCCAGCAGCTCCTTCGATACGCAGTATTTT	CASSSFDTQYF
-	-	TRBV5-5	TRBJ2-5	TGTGCCAGCAGCGCCCGGGAAGAGCAAGAGACCCAGTACTTC	CASSAREEQETQYF
TRBD2	-	TRBV6-1	TRBJ2-5	TGTGCCAGCGGGGAGGGAAGGAGGGAGCAGTACTTC	CASGEGRREQYF
TRBD2	few	TRBV12-5	TRBJ2-3	TGTGCTAGTGGTTTTTCAAGCGGGGGGTTGACAGATACGCAGTATTTT	CASGFSSGGLTDTQYF
TRBD2	-	TRBV5-4	TRBJ2-4	TGTGCCAGCAGCTCACTAGCGGGGGTGGGTTTTGGCATTCAGTACTTC	CASSSLAGVGFGIQYF
-	-	TRBV4-3	TRBJ1-4	TGCGCCAGCAGCCAAGGTTCACAGGCACTCAATGAACAACTGTTTTTT	CASSQGSQALNEQLFF
TRBD2	-	TRBV7-7	TRBJ2-5	TGTGCCAGCAGCTTAATGGGAGGGGCCCAAGAGACCCAGTACTTC	CASSLMGGAQETQYF
-	-	TRBV9	TRBJ1-3	TGTGCCAGCAGCGTAGCCCCAGGGACCCCCTCTGGAAACACCATATATTTT	CASSVAPGTPSGNTIYF
-	-	TRBV20-1	TRBJ2-1	TGCAGTGCTAGAGGGGGCTATGAGCAGTTCTTC	CSARGGYEQFF
-	-	TRBV18	TRBJ1-1	TGTGCCAGCTCCCAGTCCTGGAACACTGAAGCTTTCTTT	CASSQSWNTEAFF
-	-	TRBV6-1	TRBJ1-1	TGTGCCAGCGGTCAGATGAACACTGAAGCTTTCTTT	CASGQMNTEAFF
-	-	TRBV2	TRBJ1-6	TGTGCCAGCAGTGACGAGAGCTCCTATAATTCACCCCTCCACTTT	CASSDESSYNSPLHF
TRBD1	-	TRBV13	TRBJ1-4	TGTGCCAGCAGCCGCAGGACAGGGAAGGGGGAAAAACTGTTTTTT	CASSRRTGKGEKLFF
-	-	TRBV29-1	TRBJ1-3	TGCAGCGCCCTGTCCCCACCTAGAAACACCATATATTTT	CSALSPPRNTIYF
-	-	TRBV5-3	TRBJ2-7	TGTGCCAGAAGCTTGGCCTTTACAGGGAATTCTTCCCTTCTTTCTTACTTC	CARSLAFTGNSSLLSYF
-	-	TRBV19	TRBJ1-5	TGTGCCAGTAGCCGATTATTTTCAGAATATAGCAATCAGCCCCAGCATTTT	CASSRLFSEYSNQPQHF
-	-	TRBV5-4	TRBJ2-7	TGTGCCAGCAGCTTGGACAGGCGCTCCTACGAGCAGTACTTC	CASSLDRRSYEQYF
-	-	TRBV10-2	TRBJ2-5	TGCGCCAGCAGCTCAACAGAGACCCAGTACTTC	CASSSTETQYF
-	-	TRBV5-4	TRBJ2-1	TGTGCCAGCAGCCAGCTGGGGCGGGGCAGAACTACTGAGCAGTTCTTC	CASSQLGRGRTTEQFF
-	-	TRBV5-6	TRBJ2-2	TGTGCCTCTTCCGGGGGCGGGTTGTCGAACACCGGGGAGCTGTTTTTT	CASSGGGLSNTGELFF
-	-	TRBV6-1	TRBJ2-5	TGTGCCAGCAGGTCGCTGGCGCGGACCCAGTACTTC	CASRSLARTQYF
-	-	TRBV4-1	TRBJ1-1	TGCGCCAGCAGCCGGGGAATGAACACTGAAGCTTTCTTT	CASSRGMNTEAFF
-	-	TRBV29-1	TRBJ1-3	TGCAGCGTTGAAGGAAGAAGGGGTTTGGACACCATATATTTT	CSVEGRRGLDTIYF
-	-	TRBV5-1	TRBJ1-5	TGCGCCAGCAGCTTAAATACGGGTAATCAGCCCCAGCATTTT	CASSLNTGNQPQHF
-	-	TRBV5-4	TRBJ2-1	TGTGCCAGCAGCTTGACACGGACCTTGTCTGTAGATGAGCAGTTCTTC	CASSLTRTLSVDEQFF
-	-	TRBV5-5	TRBJ2-5	TGTGCCAGCAGCCGCACAGGGATGAAGGAGACCCAGTACTTC	CASSRTGMKETQYF
-	-	TRBV19	TRBJ1-6	TGTGCCAGTAGTCACCGGGACCTAGGCCTTGGTTCGTACTTT	CASSHRDLGLGSYF
TRBD1	once	TRBV19	TRBJ1-2	TGTGCCAGTAGGGACAGGGGTCGAGAGGACGGCTACACCTTC	CASRDRGREDGYTF